Presented here are 6 T cell receptor beta chains from one specimen sequenced in a study of T cell repertoires in cytomegalovirus infection. TCRdb re-called the reads through MiXCR, storing one row per CDR3 protein. The sample carries under 850,000 distinct CDR3 sequences, roughly 33% recorded once. For these TCRs, the target antigens are not known. The specimen was cultured PBMCs, collected from culture after CMV antigen stimulation. The receptors originated from a human donor in good health (CMV status not recorded). Some clones in this sample may be carry-over from other donors' samples.

As regards this clonotype: A clone one base away is much larger, so this may be a read error. V usage is TRBV7-2 and J usage is TRBJ2-5, with D possibly matching TRBD2 (7 bases). With 3 bases removed from V and 9 bases from J, the gap between germline ends came to 17 bases. Germline V CDR1 and CDR2: SGHTA, FQGNSA. The CDR3 contains 14 residues. As DNA, the CDR3 is TGTGCCAGCAGCTTCCGGGACGGGGGGCGACCCCAGTACTTC. Amino acids: CASSFRDGGRPQYF.

This clonotype has just a few counts. V and J are TRBV18 and TRBJ2-2, with TRBD1 matching over 7 bases. The CDR3 loop spans 15 amino acids. Germline CDR1 KGHSH, CDR2 LQKENI. Losses at the gene ends were 0 bases for V and 4 bases for J; bases not matched to a gene: 2. The CDR3 region is CASSPPGTVTGELFF. CDR3 DNA: TGTGCCAGCTCACCACCGGGGACAGTCACCGGGGAGCTGTTTTTT.

This clonotype showed up many times. The chain links TRBV4-3 to TRBJ1-1, with unresolved D. Trimming removed 0 bases at V and 1 base at J, with 12 bases between. CDR1 is LGHNA and CDR2 is YSLEER in the germline V gene. The CDR3 length is 16 residues. Here the CDR3 reads CASSQDVARRNTEAFF. The CDR3 DNA sequence: TGCGCCAGCAGCCAAGATGTGGCGCGGAGGAACACTGAAGCTTTCTTT.

The chain links TRBV6-1 to TRBJ2-1, with 8 bases identical to TRBD2. Germline loops: CDR1 MNHNS, CDR2 SASEGT. The J segment lost 8 bases and the V segment lost 5 bases, leaving 11 bases of the junction unmatched. The CDR3 runs to 15 residues. CDR3 amino acids: CASSLILAETYEQFF. The CDR3 bases are TGTGCCAGCAGTCTAATACTAGCGGAGACGTATGAGCAGTTCTTC.

This chain uses TRBV18 with TRBJ2-7, with TRBD1 matching 11 bases. The trim removed 3 bases at V and 7 bases at J, leaving 5 bases unmatched. This CDR3 has 14 residues. CDR1 and CDR2 from the germline V gene are KGHSH and LQKENI. The CDR3 region is CASSPGQGAKEQYF. CDR3 nucleotides: TGTGCCAGCTCACCTGGACAGGGGGCGAAAGAGCAGTACTTC.

This clonotype appeared many times. The gene calls are TRBV7-2 and TRBJ1-2; D is unresolved. The CDR3 has 12 amino acids. Germline V lookup: CDR1 SGHTA, CDR2 FQGNSA. The germline V and J ends were trimmed by 4 bases and 6 bases, with 9 bases remaining between them. The CDR3 protein is CASSSLANGYTF. CDR3 DNA: TGTGCCAGCAGCTCATTAGCAAATGGCTACACCTTC. Drawing the rest from reference TRBV7-2 and TRBJ1-2, the complete variable domain is GAGVSQSPSNKVTEKGKDVELRCDPISGHTALYWYRQSLGQGLEFLIYFQGNSAPDKSGLPSDRFSAERTGGSVSTLTIQRTQQEDSAVYLCASSSLANGYTFGSGTRLTVV.